The 19 T cell receptor beta chains given below trace back to one sample, sequenced in a study of T-cell memory formation after mild COVID-19. From the 5' RACE reads, TCRdb called clonotypes with MiXCR, one entry per CDR3 protein. The profile shows 310,000 or so distinct CDR3 sequences, approximately 16% of them singletons. The sample was PBMCs or a T cell subset sorted from them (not recorded which). These receptors all stem from a man aged 18-30 years who had mild COVID-19 (a few samples of this study predate the infection). Cell type and time point are not known.

The J gene is TRBJ2-3, the V gene TRBV7-2; D gene unclear. Germline-derived CDR1 and CDR2 are SGHTA and FQGNSA. Between the trimmed V and J ends, which lost 1 base and 2 bases, there was a span of 10 bases. CDR3 length: 15 residues. CDR3 loop: CASSLGTPLTDTQYF. Here the CDR3 DNA reads TGTGCCAGCAGCTTAGGAACACCTCTCACAGATACGCAGTATTTT.

The chain recombines TRBV29-1 with TRBJ1-5; D unresolved. The CDR3 spans 13 residues. Trimming left V 7 bases short and J 7 bases short, with 17 bases between. The germline V gene has CDR1 SQVTM and CDR2 ANQGSEA. The CDR3 sequence is CSALRGAGQPQHF. CDR3 nucleotide sequence: TGCAGCGCCCTTCGGGGAGCGGGCCAGCCCCAGCATTTT.

V and J are TRBV9 and TRBJ1-2; perhaps TRBD1 as D (6 bases). This CDR3 has 13 amino acids. V was clipped by 4 bases and J by 4 bases, with 11 bases between them. The germline V gene encodes CDR1 SGDLS and CDR2 YYNGEE. In nucleotides, the CDR3 is TGTGCCAGCAGCCCACAGGGAGCCTATGGCTACACCTTC. Amino acids: CASSPQGAYGYTF.

This clonotype has more than one count but fewer than ten. The chain carries TRBV12-3 or TRBV12-4 and TRBJ2-5; TRBD1 agrees at 7 bases. The CDR3 runs to 14 residues. J was trimmed by 7 bases and V by 7 bases; bases with no gene match: 12. The CDR3 nucleotides read TGTGCCAGCAACCCTAGGGACAGAGGTGGGACCCAGTACTTC. Its translation: CASNPRDRGGTQYF.

This clonotype was counted a few times. The chain couples TRBV15 to TRBJ2-2; TRBD1 aligns across 7 bases. J lost 6 bases, V lost 6 bases, and 10 bases had no gene match. Germline values: CDR1 LNHNV, CDR2 YYDKDF (reference sequence). CDR3 length: 15 amino acids. CDR3 nucleotides: TGTGCCACCAGACTAGACAGGGCCGGGTCCGGGGAGCTGTTTTTT. Residues: CATRLDRAGSGELFF.

This clonotype was seen at least ten times. The chain joins TRBV7-9 to TRBJ2-5; D not certain. Deletions cut 5 bases from V and 7 bases from J, with 20 bases between. CDR1 and CDR2 (germline): SEHNR, FQNEAQ (reference sequence). The CDR3 runs to 15 residues. CDR3 loop: CASSPPWPPVGTQYF. DNA of the CDR3: TGTGCCAGCAGCCCCCCCTGGCCCCCGGTGGGGACCCAGTACTTC.

This clonotype was observed a handful of times. This chain connects TRBV20-1 to TRBJ2-3, with unresolved D. The CDR3 runs 13 residues. Germline V lookup: CDR1 DFQATT, CDR2 SNEGSKA (reference sequence). Trimming pared 3 bases from V and 6 bases from J, leaving 13 bases between. CDR3 protein: CSASGVRLDTQYF. CDR3 nucleotides: TGCAGTGCTAGCGGCGTCCGGCTGGATACGCAGTATTTT.

This clonotype was counted only a few times. This CDR3 reads CASSPGQRGYTF. For the CDR3, the DNA is TGTGCCAGCTCACCGGGCCAAAGGGGCTACACCTTC. The chain is built from TRBV18 and TRBJ1-2; no definite D call. Germline V CDR1 and CDR2: KGHSH, LQKENI. The CDR3 spans 12 residues. Trimming removed 3 bases from V and 8 bases from J, with 10 bases in between.

This clonotype showed up just a few times. This chain joins TRBV4-2 and TRBJ1-4; 7 bases map to TRBD1. Per the germline V gene, CDR1 is LGHNA and CDR2 is YNFKEQ. This CDR3 has 14 residues. With 6 bases clipped from V and 7 bases from J, the junction kept 8 bases outside the gene matches. CDR3 bases: TGTGCCAGCAGACGACAGGGTCCTGGTGAAAAACTGTTTTTT. It specifies CASRRQGPGEKLFF.

The chain uses TRBV5-1 and TRBJ2-2; maybe TRBD1 (5 bases). There are 15 residues in the CDR3. Trimming removed 0 bases at V and 4 bases at J, with 10 bases between. The V gene's germline CDR1 is SGHRS and CDR2 YFSETQ. The CDR3 coding sequence is TGCGCCAGCAGCTTGGACCCAGGGTCCACCGGGGAGCTGTTTTTT. Protein sequence: CASSLDPGSTGELFF. The full variable domain, with the rest looked up from reference TRBV5-1 and TRBJ2-2, is KAGVTQTPRYLIKTRGQQVTLSCSPISGHRSVSWYQQTPGQGLQFLFEYFSETQRNKGNFPGRFSGRQFSNSRSEMNVSTLELGDSALYLCASSLDPGSTGELFFGEGSRLTVL.

The CDR3 DNA is TGCGCCAGCAGCCAAGAGTCGTCCGTCTACGAGCAGTACTTC. It is translated as CASSQESSVYEQYF. V usage is TRBV4-1 and J usage is TRBJ2-7; D remains ambiguous. The CDR3 totals 14 residues. The ends were cut back, 0 bases at V and 3 bases at J, with 9 bases in the middle. Looked up from germline, CDR1 is MGHRA and CDR2 is YSYEKL.

The chain couples TRBV20-1 to TRBJ1-1, with D maybe TRBD1 (6 bases). Germline assignment: CDR1 DFQATT and CDR2 SNEGSKA (reference sequence). Trimming pared 6 bases from V and 1 base from J, leaving 21 bases between. The CDR3 loop spans 16 amino acids. The CDR3 DNA reads as TGCAGTGCCAGGGGTGGGGGGATCCTCCAGAACACTGAAGCTTTCTTT. It yields the protein CSARGGGILQNTEAFF.

V and J are TRBV7-8 and TRBJ1-1; D is undetermined. The CDR3 has 15 residues. V gave up 2 bases and J gave up 0 bases, with 10 bases separating them. Germline V gene lookup returns CDR1 SGHVS and CDR2 FQNEAQ. This chain's CDR3 is CASSLSQRLNTEAFF. For the CDR3, the DNA is TGTGCCAGCAGCTTATCCCAGAGATTGAACACTGAAGCTTTCTTT. Filled out from reference TRBV7-8 and TRBJ1-1, the complete variable domain reads GAGVSQSPRYKVAKRGQDVALRCDPISGHVSLFWYQQALGQGPEFLTYFQNEAQLDKSGLPSDRFFAERPEGSVSTLKIQRTQQEDSAVYLCASSLSQRLNTEAFFGQGTRLTVV.

The sample holds many counts of this clonotype. The gene calls are TRBV7-8 and TRBJ2-5; D perhaps matches TRBD1 (6 bases). Germline V gene lookup returns CDR1 SGHVS and CDR2 FQNEAQ. The length of the CDR3 is 16 residues. The V and J ends lost 5 bases and 0 bases respectively, with 16 bases between them. The CDR3 DNA sequence: TGTGCCAGCAGCCTTGTGGCAGGGGCAAACCAAGAGACCCAGTACTTC. This gives the protein CASSLVAGANQETQYF.

This rearrangement joins TRBV6-1 to TRBJ2-7; no clear D gene. Deletions cut 1 base from V and 7 bases from J, with 11 bases between. This CDR3 has 13 amino acids. The germline V gene encodes CDR1 MNHNS and CDR2 SASEGT. CDR3 in DNA: TGTGCCAGCAGTGAAGGTTGGGTGGGGGAGCAGTACGTC. It codes for CASSEGWVGEQYV.

This chain joins TRBV10-3 and TRBJ1-1; TRBD1 agrees at 8 bases. V lost 3 bases to trimming and J lost 1 base; unmatched junction nucleotides: 7. The germline V gene encodes CDR1 ENHRY and CDR2 SYGVKD. This CDR3 has 16 residues. In DNA form, the CDR3 reads TGTGCCATCAGTGACAGGGGGCTCCCCTCGAACACTGAAGCTTTCTTT. This encodes CAISDRGLPSNTEAFF.

The rearrangement joins TRBV27 to TRBJ1-2; a weak D match, TRBD1 (5 bases). CDR1 and CDR2 from the germline V gene are MNHEY and SMNVEV (reference sequence). The V gene lost 5 bases and the J gene lost 8 bases, with 15 bases spanning the gap. This CDR3 contains 13 residues. CDR3 region: CASSQQGVWGYTF. CDR3 DNA: TGTGCCAGCAGTCAGCAGGGAGTTTGGGGCTACACCTTC.

A few counts support this clonotype. The chain combines TRBV7-2 with TRBJ2-7, with 7 bases lining up with TRBD1. Looked up from germline, CDR1 is SGHTA and CDR2 is FQGNSA. The CDR3 has 13 amino acids. Losses at the gene ends were 1 base for V and 5 bases for J; bases not matched to a gene: 2. The CDR3, as DNA: TGTGCCAGCAGCTTAGGACAGGGTCACGAGCAGTACGTC. This translates into CASSLGQGHEQYV.

This clonotype was seen only a few times. The chain uses TRBV5-5 and TRBJ2-5; 9 bases are shared with TRBD1. This CDR3 is 15 amino acids long. The V and J ends lost 4 bases and 4 bases, in that order; junction bases with no gene match: 8. Germline-derived CDR1 and CDR2 are SGHKS and YYEKEE (reference sequence). For the CDR3, the DNA is TGTGCCAGCAGCAAACAGACAGGGGGTAGAGAGACCCAGTACTTC. Its protein product is CASSKQTGGRETQYF.